This T cell receptor beta chain was documented in a study of CD8 T cells in ankylosing spondylitis. Losses at the gene ends were 3 bases for V and 4 bases for J; bases not matched to a gene: 7. The CDR3 contains 15 residues. The germline V gene has CDR1 MDHEN and CDR2 SYDVKM. Making use of molecular barcodes, quantitative 5'-RACE generated TCR beta libraries. One entry per CDR3 protein results from TCRdb running MiXCR on the 5' RACE reads. The table records about 450,000 distinct CDR3 sequences, about 24% of them present only once. Whole-study findings and limits: Disease-linked clones bore a CD8+ phenotype, appearing relatively rarely in peripheral blood. Blood from ankylosing spondylitis patients appeared to carry a characteristic roughly 8-variant TCR beta motif. Reportedly, significant enrichment of disease-linked clones occurred in matched ankylosing spondylitis synovial fluid. Past research had described some motif variants in reactive arthritis synovial fluid and blood.

With regard to this clonotype: The target antigen is unknown.

This chain uses TRBV28 with TRBJ1-2; 8 bases line up with TRBD1. This receptor was obtained from a male donor with ankylosing spondylitis. The sample comprised blood, either unsorted or a sorted T cell fraction (not recorded which). In nucleotides, the CDR3 is TGTGCCAGCAGTTTCCCAGGGGGCCAAGGCTATGGCTACACCTTC. The encoded protein is CASSFPGGQGYGYTF.